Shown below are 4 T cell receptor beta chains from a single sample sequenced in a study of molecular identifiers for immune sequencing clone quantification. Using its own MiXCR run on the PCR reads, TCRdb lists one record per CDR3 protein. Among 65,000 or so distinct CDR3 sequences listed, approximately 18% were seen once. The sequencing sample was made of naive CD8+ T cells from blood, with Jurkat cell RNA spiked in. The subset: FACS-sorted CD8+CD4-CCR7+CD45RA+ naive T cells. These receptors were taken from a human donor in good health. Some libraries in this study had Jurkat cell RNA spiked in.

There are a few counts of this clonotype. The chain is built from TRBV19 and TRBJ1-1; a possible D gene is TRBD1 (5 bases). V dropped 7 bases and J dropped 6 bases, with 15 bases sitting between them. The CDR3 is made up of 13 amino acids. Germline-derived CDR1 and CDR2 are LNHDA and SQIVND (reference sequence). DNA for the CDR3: TGTGCCAGTATACGGGGGGACGCCGCTGAAGCTTTCTTT. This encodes CASIRGDAAEAFF.

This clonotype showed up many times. The DNA for the CDR3 is TGTGCCAGCAGCTTCGAGGCAGGGGGCCTCTACGAGCAGTACTTC. Translation gives CASSFEAGGLYEQYF. This chain links TRBV7-9 with TRBJ2-7; 8 nucleotides align to TRBD1. CDR1 and CDR2 from the germline V gene are SEHNR and FQNEAQ (reference sequence). The CDR3 is made up of 15 amino acids. V lost 3 bases to trimming and J lost 3 bases; unmatched junction nucleotides: 7.

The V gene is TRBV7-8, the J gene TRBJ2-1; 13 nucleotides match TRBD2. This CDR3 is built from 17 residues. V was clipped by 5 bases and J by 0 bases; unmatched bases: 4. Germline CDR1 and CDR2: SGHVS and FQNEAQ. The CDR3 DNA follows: TGTGCCAGCAGCCCGCGGACTAGCGGGAGCTCCTACAATGAGCAGTTCTTC. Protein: CASSPRTSGSSYNEQFF.

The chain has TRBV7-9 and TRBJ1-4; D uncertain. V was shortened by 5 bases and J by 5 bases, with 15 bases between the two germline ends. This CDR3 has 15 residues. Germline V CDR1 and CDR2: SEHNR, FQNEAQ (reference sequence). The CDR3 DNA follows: TGTGCCAGCAGCCACCTCATCGGGGAAAATGAAAAACTGTTTTTT. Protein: CASSHLIGENEKLFF.